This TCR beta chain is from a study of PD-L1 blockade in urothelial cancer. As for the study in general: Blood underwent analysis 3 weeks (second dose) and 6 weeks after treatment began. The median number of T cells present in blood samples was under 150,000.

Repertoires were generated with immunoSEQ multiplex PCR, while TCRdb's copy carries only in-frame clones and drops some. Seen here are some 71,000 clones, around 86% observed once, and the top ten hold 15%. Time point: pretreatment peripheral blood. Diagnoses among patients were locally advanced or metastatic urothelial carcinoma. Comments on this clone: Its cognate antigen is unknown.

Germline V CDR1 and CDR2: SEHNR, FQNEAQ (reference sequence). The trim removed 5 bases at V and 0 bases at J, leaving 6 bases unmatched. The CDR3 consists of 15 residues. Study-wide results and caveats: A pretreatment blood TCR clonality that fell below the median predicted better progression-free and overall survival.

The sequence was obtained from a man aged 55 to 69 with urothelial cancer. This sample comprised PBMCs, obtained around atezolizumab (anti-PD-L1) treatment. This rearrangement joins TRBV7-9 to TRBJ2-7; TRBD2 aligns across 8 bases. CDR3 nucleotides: TGTGCCAGCAGCGGTCAGCGGGGGAGCTCCTACGAGCAGTACTTC. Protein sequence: CASSGQRGSSYEQYF.